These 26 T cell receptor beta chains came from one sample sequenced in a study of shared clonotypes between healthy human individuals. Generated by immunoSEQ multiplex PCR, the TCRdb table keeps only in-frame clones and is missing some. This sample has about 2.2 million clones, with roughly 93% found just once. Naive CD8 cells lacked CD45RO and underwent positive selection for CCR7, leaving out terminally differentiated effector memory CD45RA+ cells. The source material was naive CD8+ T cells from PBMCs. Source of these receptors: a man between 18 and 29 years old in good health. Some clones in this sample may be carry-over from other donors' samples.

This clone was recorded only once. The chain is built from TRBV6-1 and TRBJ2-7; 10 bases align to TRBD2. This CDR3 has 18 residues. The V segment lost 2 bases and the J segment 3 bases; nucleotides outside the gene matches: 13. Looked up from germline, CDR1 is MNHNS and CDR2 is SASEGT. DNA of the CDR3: TGTGCCAGCAGTGAATTTGTCACTAGCGGGGAACCTTTCTACGAGCAGTACTTC. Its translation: CASSEFVTSGEPFYEQYF.

The CDR3 sequence: CATRPGQHYEQYF. As DNA, the CDR3 is TGTGCCACTCGACCGGGACAGCACTACGAGCAGTACTTC. The chain has TRBV6-1 and TRBJ2-7, with 7 bases identical to TRBD1. V dropped 10 bases and J dropped 3; count of bases not matched to a gene: 9. The CDR3 consists of 13 residues. Germline V lookup: CDR1 MNHNS, CDR2 SASEGT.

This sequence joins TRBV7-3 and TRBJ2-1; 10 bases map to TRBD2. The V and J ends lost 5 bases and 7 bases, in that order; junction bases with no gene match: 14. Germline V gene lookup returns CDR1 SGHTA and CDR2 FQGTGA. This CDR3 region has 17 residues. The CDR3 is CASSPRLDSGRRNEQFF. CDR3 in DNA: TGTGCCAGCAGCCCCCGGTTGGATAGCGGGAGGAGAAATGAGCAGTTCTTC.

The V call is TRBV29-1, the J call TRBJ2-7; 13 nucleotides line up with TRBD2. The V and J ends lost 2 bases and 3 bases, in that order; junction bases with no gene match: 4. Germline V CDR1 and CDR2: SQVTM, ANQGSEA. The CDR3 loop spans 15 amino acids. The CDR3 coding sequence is TGCAGCGTTGAAATCGGGACTAGCGGGATCTACGAGCAGTACTTC. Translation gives CSVEIGTSGIYEQYF.

The CDR3 nucleotides read TGTGCCAGCAGCTTCGACCTGACCCAGTACTTC. Translation gives CASSFDLTQYF. J is TRBJ2-5 and V is TRBV11-2, with D unresolved. CDR1 and CDR2 (germline): SGHAT, FQNNGV. Between the trimmed V and J ends, which lost 3 bases and 7 bases, there was a span of 6 bases. CDR3 length equals 11 residues.

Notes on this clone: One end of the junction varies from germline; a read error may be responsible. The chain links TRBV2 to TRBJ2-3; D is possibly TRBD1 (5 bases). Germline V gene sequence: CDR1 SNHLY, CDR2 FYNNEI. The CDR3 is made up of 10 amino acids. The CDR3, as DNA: TGTGCCATCCACACGAACGACAGAGTCTTT. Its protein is CAIHTNDRVF.

The CDR3 bases are TGTGCCAGTAGTATAGGGGGCCCCCCGATGGCTGGCTACACCTTC. Translation: CASSIGGPPMAGYTF. The chain joins TRBV19 to TRBJ1-2, with D possibly matching TRBD1 (5 bases). Trimming left V 1 base short and J 7 bases short, with 16 bases between. Per the germline V gene, CDR1 is LNHDA and CDR2 is SQIVND (reference sequence). This CDR3 has 15 amino acids.

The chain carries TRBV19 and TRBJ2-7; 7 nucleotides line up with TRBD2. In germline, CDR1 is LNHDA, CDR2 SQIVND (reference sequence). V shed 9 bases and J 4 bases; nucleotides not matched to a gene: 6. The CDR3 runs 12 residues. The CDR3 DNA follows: TGTGCCAGCCTGGGGGGGGATTACGAGCAGTACTTC. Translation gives CASLGGDYEQYF.

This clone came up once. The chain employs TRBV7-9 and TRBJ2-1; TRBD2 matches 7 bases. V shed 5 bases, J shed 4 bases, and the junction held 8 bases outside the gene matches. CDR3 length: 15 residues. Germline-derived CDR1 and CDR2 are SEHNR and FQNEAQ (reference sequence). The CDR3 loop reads CASSKASGMYNEQFF. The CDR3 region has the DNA TGTGCCAGCAGCAAGGCCAGCGGGATGTACAATGAGCAGTTCTTC.

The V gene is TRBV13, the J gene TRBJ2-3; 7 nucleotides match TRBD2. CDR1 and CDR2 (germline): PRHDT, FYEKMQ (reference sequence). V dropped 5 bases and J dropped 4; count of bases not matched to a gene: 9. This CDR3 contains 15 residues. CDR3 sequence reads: CASSLTGGSADTQYF. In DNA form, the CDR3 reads TGTGCCAGCAGCCTTACGGGGGGTTCCGCAGATACGCAGTATTTT.

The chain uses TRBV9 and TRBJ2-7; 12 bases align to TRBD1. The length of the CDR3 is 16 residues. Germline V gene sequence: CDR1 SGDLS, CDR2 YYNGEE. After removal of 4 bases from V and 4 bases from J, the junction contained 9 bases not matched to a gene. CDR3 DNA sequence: TGTGCCAGCAGCACCGGGACAGGGGGCGCGGGGTACGAGCAGTACTTC. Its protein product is CASSTGTGGAGYEQYF.

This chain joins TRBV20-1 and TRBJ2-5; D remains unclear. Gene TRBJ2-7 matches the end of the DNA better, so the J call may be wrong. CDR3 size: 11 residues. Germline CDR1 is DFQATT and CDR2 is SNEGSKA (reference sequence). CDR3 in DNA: TGCAGTGCCTCGTACGGCTACGAGCAGTACTTC. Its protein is CSASYGYEQYF.

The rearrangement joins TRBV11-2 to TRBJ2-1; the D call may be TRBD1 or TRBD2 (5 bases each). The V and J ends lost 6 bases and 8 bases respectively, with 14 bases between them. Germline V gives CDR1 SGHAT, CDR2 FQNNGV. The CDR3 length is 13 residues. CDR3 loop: CASSGALRDEQFF. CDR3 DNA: TGTGCCAGCAGTGGGGCCTTGAGGGATGAGCAGTTCTTC. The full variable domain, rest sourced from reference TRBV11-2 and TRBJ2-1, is EAGVAQSPRYKIIEKRQSVAFWCNPISGHATLYWYQQILGQGPKLLIQFQNNGVVDDSQLPKDRFSAERLKGVDSTLKIQPAKLEDSAVYLCASSGALRDEQFFGPGTRLTVL.

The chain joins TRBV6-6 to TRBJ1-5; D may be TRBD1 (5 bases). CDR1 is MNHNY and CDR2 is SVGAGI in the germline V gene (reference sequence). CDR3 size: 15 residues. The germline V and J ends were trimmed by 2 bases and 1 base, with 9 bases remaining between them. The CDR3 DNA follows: TGTGCCAGCAGTTACGAGGCAGGGAGCAATCAGCCCCAGCATTTT. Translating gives CASSYEAGSNQPQHF.

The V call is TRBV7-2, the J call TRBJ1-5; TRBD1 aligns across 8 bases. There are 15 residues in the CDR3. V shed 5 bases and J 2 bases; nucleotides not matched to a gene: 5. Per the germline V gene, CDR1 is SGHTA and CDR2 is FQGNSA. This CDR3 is CASSPSTGGNQPQHF. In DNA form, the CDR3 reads TGTGCCAGCAGCCCCTCGACAGGGGGCAATCAGCCCCAGCATTTT. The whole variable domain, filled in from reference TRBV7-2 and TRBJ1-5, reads GAGVSQSPSNKVTEKGKDVELRCDPISGHTALYWYRQSLGQGLEFLIYFQGNSAPDKSGLPSDRFSAERTGGSVSTLTIQRTQQEDSAVYLCASSPSTGGNQPQHFGDGTRLSIL.

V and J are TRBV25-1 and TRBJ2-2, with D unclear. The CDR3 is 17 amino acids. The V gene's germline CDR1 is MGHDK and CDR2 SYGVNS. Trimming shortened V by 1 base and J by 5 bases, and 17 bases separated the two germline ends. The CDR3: CASSEWPITPGTGELFF. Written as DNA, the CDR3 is TGTGCCAGCAGTGAATGGCCGATAACTCCGGGTACCGGGGAGCTGTTTTTT. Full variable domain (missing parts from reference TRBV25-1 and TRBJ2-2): EADIYQTPRYLVIGTGKKITLECSQTMGHDKMYWYQQDPGMELHLIHYSYGVNSTEKGDLSSESTVSRIRTEHFPLTLESARPSHTSQYLCASSEWPITPGTGELFFGEGSRLTVL.

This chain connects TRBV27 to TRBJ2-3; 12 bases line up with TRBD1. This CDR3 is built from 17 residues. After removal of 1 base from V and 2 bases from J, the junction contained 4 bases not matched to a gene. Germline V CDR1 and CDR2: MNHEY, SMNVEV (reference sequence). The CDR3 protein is CASSLYGTGGNTDTQYF. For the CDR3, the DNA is TGTGCCAGCAGTTTATACGGGACAGGGGGCAACACAGATACGCAGTATTTT.

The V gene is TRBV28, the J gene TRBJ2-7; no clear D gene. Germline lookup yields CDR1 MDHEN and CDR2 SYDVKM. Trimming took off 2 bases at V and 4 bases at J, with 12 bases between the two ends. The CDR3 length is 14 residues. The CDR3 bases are TGTGCCAGCAGTTTAGCCCTCCTTCAATACGAGCAGTACTTC. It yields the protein CASSLALLQYEQYF.

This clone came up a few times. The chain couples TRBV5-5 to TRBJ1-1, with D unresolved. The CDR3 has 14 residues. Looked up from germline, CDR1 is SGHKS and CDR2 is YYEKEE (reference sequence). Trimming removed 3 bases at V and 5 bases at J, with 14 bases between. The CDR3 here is CASSSPRVRTEAFF. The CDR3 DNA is TGTGCCAGCAGCTCCCCACGGGTAAGGACTGAAGCTTTCTTT.

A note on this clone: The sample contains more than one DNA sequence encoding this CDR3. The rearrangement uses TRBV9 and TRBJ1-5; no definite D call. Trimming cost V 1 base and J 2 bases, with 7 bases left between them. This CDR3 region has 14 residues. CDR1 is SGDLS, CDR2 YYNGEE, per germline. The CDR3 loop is CASSVSGGNQPQHF. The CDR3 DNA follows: TGTGCCAGCAGCGTAAGTGGGGGCAATCAGCCCCAGCATTTT.

In DNA form, the CDR3 reads TGCGCCAGCAGCAATCACAGCCCCGGGGAGCTGTTTTTT. It translates to CASSNHSPGELFF. The chain couples TRBV5-1 to TRBJ2-2; the D is unclear. With 4 bases removed from V and 6 bases from J, the gap between germline ends came to 10 bases. The CDR3 is 13 amino acids. From germline, CDR1 is SGHRS and CDR2 YFSETQ.

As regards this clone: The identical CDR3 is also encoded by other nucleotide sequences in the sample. Here the CDR3 DNA reads TGTGCCAGCAGCCCTACAGGGGGCTCCCAGCCCCAGCATTTT. Encoded protein: CASSPTGGSQPQHF. V usage is TRBV7-9 and J usage is TRBJ1-5; TRBD1 matches 9 bases. There are 14 residues in the CDR3. Unmatched junction bases numbered 6, after V lost 5 bases and J lost 7 bases. Germline V gives CDR1 SEHNR, CDR2 FQNEAQ (reference sequence). The variable domain in full, with the rest retrieved from reference TRBV7-9 and TRBJ1-5, is DTGVSQNPRHKITKRGQNVTFRCDPISEHNRLYWYRQTLGQGPEFLTYFQNEAQLEKSRLLSDRFSAERPKGSFSTLEIQRTEQGDSAMYLCASSPTGGSQPQHFGDGTRLSIL.

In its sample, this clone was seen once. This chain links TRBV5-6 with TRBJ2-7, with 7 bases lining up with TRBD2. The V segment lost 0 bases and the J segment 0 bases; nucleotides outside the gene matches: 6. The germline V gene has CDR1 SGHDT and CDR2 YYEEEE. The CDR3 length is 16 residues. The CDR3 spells CASSLEREASSYEQYF. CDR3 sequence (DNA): TGTGCCAGCAGCTTGGAACGGGAGGCCAGCTCCTACGAGCAGTACTTC.

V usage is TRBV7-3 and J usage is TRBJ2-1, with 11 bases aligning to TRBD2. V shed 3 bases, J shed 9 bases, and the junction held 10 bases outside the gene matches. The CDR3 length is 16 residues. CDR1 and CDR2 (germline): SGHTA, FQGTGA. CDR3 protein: CASSFLRLAGGSEQFF. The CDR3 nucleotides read TGTGCCAGCAGCTTCTTAAGGCTAGCGGGAGGCAGTGAGCAGTTCTTC.

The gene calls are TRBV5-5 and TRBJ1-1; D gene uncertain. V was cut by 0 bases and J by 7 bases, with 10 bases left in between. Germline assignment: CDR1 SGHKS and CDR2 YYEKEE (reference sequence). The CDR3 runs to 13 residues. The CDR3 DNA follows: TGTGCCAGCAGCTTGGTCAGGTTGGATGAAGCTTTCTTT. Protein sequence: CASSLVRLDEAFF.

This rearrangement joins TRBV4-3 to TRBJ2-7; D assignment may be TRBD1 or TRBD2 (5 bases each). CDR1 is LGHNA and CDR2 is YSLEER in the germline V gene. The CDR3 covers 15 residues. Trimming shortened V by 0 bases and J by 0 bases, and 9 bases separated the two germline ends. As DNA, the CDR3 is TGCGCCAGCAGCCAAGAGGGACGGCTCTCCTACGAGCAGTACTTC. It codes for CASSQEGRLSYEQYF.